What follows is one T cell receptor beta chain and its context. No antigen is known for it. Germline CDR1 reads SGHKS; CDR2 reads YYEKEE (reference sequence). The CDR3 extends over 17 amino acids. This entry belongs to a study of CXCR3-negative and CXCR3-positive naive CD8 T cells. Study-wide results and caveats: More hydrophobic TRB CDR3s occurred in CXCR3-positive than in CXCR3-negative naive cells. Comparably high diversity was seen in both naive subsets, and much lower diversity in memory CD8+ cells. Memory cells differed in TRBV-TRBJ usage, but naive CXCR3-negative and CXCR3-positive cells had similar usage. With CXCR3 expression partially decreased after cryopreservation, most assays relied on fresh PBMCs.

The naive CD8+ gate required CD45RO-CCR7+CD27+CD95- phenotype. The authors made the TRB cDNA libraries by 5' RACE using UMI labels. TCRdb re-called the 5' RACE reads, yielding one record per CDR3 amino acid sequence without DNA. This listing includes about 63,000 distinct CDR3 sequences. V gene TRBV5-5 combines with J gene TRBJ2-5; TCRdb's D gene call, TRBD2, goes unchecked for lack of DNA. The sequencing sample was made of naive CXCR3+ CD8+ T cells from blood. This sample's subset: CD45RO-CCR7+CD27+CD95- naive CD8+ T cells expressing CXCR3 (TNR3+). This TCR was sampled from a human donor in good health. Some clones in this sample may be carry-over from other donors' samples. The CDR3: CASSLNPAGGYQETQYF. The variable domain in full, completed from reference TRBV5-5 and TRBJ2-5, reads DAGVTQSPTHLIKTRGQQVTLRCSPISGHKSVSWYQQVLGQGPQFIFQYYEKEERGRGNFPDRFSARQFPNYSSELNVNALLLGDSALYLCASSLNPAGGYQETQYFGPGTRLLVL.